Listed here are 5 T cell receptor beta chains from one sample, sequenced in a study of T-cell memory formation after mild COVID-19. TCRdb re-called the 5' RACE reads with MiXCR, one entry per CDR3 protein. The data show roughly 350,000 distinct CDR3 sequences, 20% to 25% seen once. Sequencing used PBMCs or a T cell subset sorted from them (not recorded which). The receptors were gathered from an adult woman who had mild COVID-19 (a few samples of this study predate the infection). Cell type and time point are not known.

The chain employs TRBV7-8 and TRBJ2-1, with 15 bases that match TRBD2. V shed 5 bases, J shed 9 bases, and the junction held 8 bases outside the gene matches. CDR3 length: 16 amino acids. The V gene's germline CDR1 is SGHVS and CDR2 FQNEAQ. CDR3 residues: CASSPWTSGGASEQFF. The DNA of the CDR3 is TGTGCCAGCAGCCCGTGGACTAGCGGGGGGGCGTCTGAGCAGTTCTTC.

This clonotype has a count of ten or more. The chain employs TRBV7-6 and TRBJ2-3, with D uncertain. Germline lookup yields CDR1 SGHVS and CDR2 FNYEAQ. CDR3 length: 14 amino acids. The V end lost 0 bases, the J end lost 3 bases, and 7 bases lay between the germline ends. The CDR3 reads CASSLARHTDTQYF. CDR3 nucleotides: TGTGCCAGCAGCTTAGCGCGTCATACAGATACGCAGTATTTT.

The V call is TRBV6-2 or TRBV6-3, the J call TRBJ2-5, with D maybe TRBD1 (5 bases). The CDR3 extends over 14 amino acids. V was clipped by 11 bases and J by 0 bases, with 16 bases between them. CDR1 and CDR2 from the germline V gene are MNHEY and SVGEGT. In nucleotides, the CDR3 is TGTGCCGGCCGTGGGGCCTCGTACCAAGAGACCCAGTACTTC. It encodes CAGRGASYQETQYF.

Only a few counts were recorded for this clonotype. The chain is built from TRBV12-3 or TRBV12-4 and TRBJ1-4, with D possibly being TRBD1 (6 bases). V shed 5 bases and J shed 8 bases, with 21 bases lying between them. The CDR3 is 16 residues long. The CDR3 coding sequence is TGTGCCAGCAGTCAGAATACAGGGAGGTGGGGAGAAAAACTGTTTTTT. It translates to CASSQNTGRWGEKLFF.

V and J are TRBV12-3 or TRBV12-4 and TRBJ2-3; D is ambiguous. Deletions cut 2 bases from V and 3 bases from J, with 9 bases between. The CDR3 is 14 residues long. CDR3 sequence reads: CASSLTQSTDTQYF. The CDR3 bases are TGTGCCAGCAGTTTAACCCAGTCGACAGATACGCAGTATTTT.